This T cell receptor beta chain is drawn from a study of long-term antiretroviral therapy in people with HIV. Only United States sites treated participants with HIV. Every sample had 1-10 million cryopreserved PBMC in it before DNA extraction. This was the immunoSEQ v3.0 assay at survey level. The repertoire was sequenced with immunoSEQ multiplex PCR; TCRdb's copy has only in-frame clones and lacks some. Among under 45,000 clones listed, around 83% were seen once. V lost 4 bases and J 7 bases, leaving 10 bases between the germline ends. Germline-derived CDR1 and CDR2 are MGHRA and YSYEKL. The CDR3 has 13 residues.

This sequence originates from a man younger than 35 with HIV. Sequences were derived from unsorted PBMCs, sampled 1 year after starting antiretroviral therapy. V and J are TRBV4-1 and TRBJ1-4; D is unclear. The CDR3 DNA reads as TGCGCCAGCAGCCGGTACCGGGGTGAAAAACTGTTTTTT. Its translation is CASSRYRGEKLFF.